These 22 T cell receptor beta chains share one sample of origin, sequenced in a study of T-cell memory formation after mild COVID-19. MiXCR was run by TCRdb on the 5' RACE reads, yielding one entry per CDR3 protein. Here the sample spans more than 450,000 distinct CDR3 sequences, about a sixth being singletons. The sample taken for sequencing was PBMCs or a T cell subset sorted from them (not recorded which). The receptors derive from an adult woman who had mild COVID-19 (a few samples of this study predate the infection). Cell type and time point are not known.

This clonotype was seen a handful of times. The chain couples TRBV7-3 to TRBJ2-3; 8 bases agree with TRBD2. J lost 14 bases, V lost 2 bases, and 9 bases had no gene match. There are 13 residues in the CDR3. CDR1 and CDR2 (germline): SGHTA, FQGTGA. The DNA of the CDR3 is TGTGCCAGCAGCTTATTGCCGGGACTAGTAGGGTATTTT. Translating gives CASSLLPGLVGYF.

The CDR3 loop reads CASPPTPDRVAYEQYF. The DNA of the CDR3 is TGTGCCAGCCCCCCTACCCCAGACAGGGTGGCGTACGAGCAGTACTTC. The chain has TRBV28 and TRBJ2-7; TRBD1 aligns across 7 bases. The CDR3 totals 16 residues. In germline, CDR1 is MDHEN, CDR2 SYDVKM. Unmatched junction bases numbered 17, after V lost 8 bases and J lost 4 bases. The entire variable domain, with the rest obtained from reference TRBV28 and TRBJ2-7, is as follows: DVKVTQSSRYLVKRTGEKVFLECVQDMDHENMFWYRQDPGLGLRLIYFSYDVKMKEKGDIPEGYSVSREKKERFSLILESASTNQTSMYLCASPPTPDRVAYEQYFGPGTRLTVT.

This chain joins TRBV24-1 and TRBJ2-1; D is unresolved. This CDR3 region has 15 residues. The germline CDR1 and CDR2 sequences are KGHDR and SFDVKD. V gave up 3 bases and J gave up 3 bases, with 11 bases separating them. DNA for the CDR3: TGTGCCACCAGTGATACTCGTCTTTTCTACAATGAGCAGTTCTTC. Translating it yields CATSDTRLFYNEQFF.

The chain joins TRBV21-1 to TRBJ2-1; TRBD1 reflects the table's D call only, with no check against the DNA. TRBV21-1 corresponds to a pseudogene. The CDR3 spans 14 residues. The CDR3, as DNA: TGTGCCAGCAGCGCACCCGGGACTACCAATGAGCAGTTCTTC. Amino acids: CASSAPGTTNEQFF.

This clonotype was observed a few times. The chain couples TRBV7-8 to TRBJ2-5; 9 bases fit TRBD1. The CDR3 is made up of 13 amino acids. After removal of 4 bases from V and 11 bases from J, the junction contained 8 bases not matched to a gene. CDR1 is SGHVS, CDR2 FQNEAQ, per germline. This chain's CDR3 is CASSSEDRGRQYF. The CDR3 DNA follows: TGTGCCAGCAGCTCAGAGGACAGGGGTAGACAGTACTTC.

This clonotype occurred once. The chain recombines TRBV7-2 with TRBJ1-5; D gene ambiguous. The CDR3 runs 15 residues. Germline V gene lookup returns CDR1 SGHTA and CDR2 FQGNSA. Trimming took 5 bases from V and 4 from J, leaving 15 bases between them. The CDR3 DNA reads TGTGCCAGCAGCACTACTACGATCGGGAATCAGCCCCAGCATTTT. Residues: CASSTTTIGNQPQHF.

With respect to this clonotype: One end of the junction does not line up with germline, which may come from a read error. This rearrangement joins TRBV7-7 to TRBJ2-1, with 11 bases that match TRBD2. The V gene's germline CDR1 is SSHAT and CDR2 FNYEAQ (reference sequence). CDR3 size: 15 residues. CDR3 DNA: TGTGCTAGCAGCCGTTCCGGGACTAGCGGTAATGAGCAGTTCTTC. Protein: CASSRSGTSGNEQFF.

The chain links TRBV9 to TRBJ2-2; possibly TRBD1 for D (6 bases). The CDR3 covers 15 residues. Germline V gene data show CDR1 as SGDLS and CDR2 as YYNGEE. Trimming pared 3 bases from V and 2 bases from J, leaving 11 bases between. The DNA of the CDR3 is TGTGCCAGCAGCGCGGGACAACCAAACACCGGGGAGCTGTTTTTT. Its protein product is CASSAGQPNTGELFF.

The chain has TRBV20-1 and TRBJ2-1, with D possibly called TRBD1 or TRBD2 (6 bases each). The germline V gene has CDR1 DFQATT and CDR2 SNEGSKA (reference sequence). V was cut by 0 bases and J by 13 bases, with 16 bases left in between. The CDR3 extends over 13 amino acids. The CDR3 region is CSAREGGIAEQFF. In nucleotides, the CDR3 is TGCAGTGCTAGAGAAGGGGGAATAGCGGAACAGTTCTTC.

J is TRBJ1-2 and V is TRBV29-1; a possible D gene is TRBD1 (6 bases). V dropped 8 bases and J dropped 4 bases, with 14 bases sitting between them. In germline, CDR1 is SQVTM, CDR2 ANQGSEA. This CDR3 region has 12 residues. The CDR3 DNA is TGCAGCCACTGGGACATTGCCTATGGCTACACCTTC. Protein product: CSHWDIAYGYTF. Together with reference TRBV29-1 and TRBJ1-2, the CDR3 gives the full variable domain: SAVISQKPSRDICQRGTSLTIQCQVDSQVTMMFWYRQQPGQSLTLIATANQGSEATYESGFVIDKFPISRPNLTFSTLTVSNMSPEDSSIYLCSHWDIAYGYTFGSGTRLTVV.

The chain uses TRBV20-1 and TRBJ1-2; tentative D call: TRBD1 (6 bases). CDR3 length: 12 amino acids. Germline V gives CDR1 DFQATT, CDR2 SNEGSKA (reference sequence). V dropped 1 base and J dropped 7 bases, with 10 bases sitting between them. The CDR3 DNA reads TGCAGTGCTAGAGTACAGGGTGGTGGCTACACCTTC. Its protein product is CSARVQGGGYTF.

This clonotype was counted a few times. The rearrangement links TRBV4-2 to TRBJ1-1; possibly TRBD1 for D (5 bases). The V end was cut by 8 bases, the J end by 4 bases, with 23 bases between. Germline values: CDR1 LGHNA, CDR2 YNFKEQ. CDR3 length: 16 residues. CDR3 DNA: TGTGCCAGCGGCACCGGGGGATGGGGTGTTGGCACTGAAGCTTTCTTT. It codes for CASGTGGWGVGTEAFF.

This chain links TRBV7-2 with TRBJ1-5; D may be TRBD1 (5 bases). Germline V gene lookup returns CDR1 SGHTA and CDR2 FQGNSA. The CDR3 totals 15 residues. The V end was cut by 3 bases, the J end by 9 bases, with 18 bases between. CDR3 DNA sequence: TGTGCCAGCAGCTTCGCAGGGCCCTTGGGTTGGCCCCAGCATTTT. Translating gives CASSFAGPLGWPQHF.

V usage is TRBV6-6 and J usage is TRBJ2-6; D is unclear. The V gene's germline CDR1 is MNHNY and CDR2 SVGAGI (reference sequence). V lost 10 bases, J lost 1 base, and 11 bases lay in between. The CDR3 loop spans 14 amino acids. The CDR3 here is CAITRESGANVLTF. Here the CDR3 DNA reads TGTGCCATTACAAGGGAATCTGGGGCCAACGTCCTGACTTTC.

V usage is TRBV4-1 and J usage is TRBJ1-5, with D uncertain. This CDR3 is built from 13 residues. The V end lost 2 bases, the J end lost 4 bases, and 6 bases lay between the germline ends. Germline loops: CDR1 MGHRA, CDR2 YSYEKL. In DNA, the CDR3 is TGCGCCAGCAGCCAATCCCCGAATCAGCCCCAGCATTTT. Translating gives CASSQSPNQPQHF.

The rearrangement uses TRBV6-1 and TRBJ1-2, with a possible D match to TRBD1 (6 bases). Per the germline V gene, CDR1 is MNHNS and CDR2 is SASEGT. Trimming cost V 6 bases and J 4 bases, with 15 bases left between them. There are 14 residues in the CDR3. Written as DNA, the CDR3 is TGTGCCAGCAGAAGGACAGCAGAAATCTATGGCTACACCTTC. This encodes CASRRTAEIYGYTF.

This clonotype turned up a few times. V usage is TRBV12-3 or TRBV12-4 and J usage is TRBJ2-4; perhaps TRBD2 as D (6 bases). V was pared by 5 bases and J by 6 bases, with 20 bases between. The CDR3 is 16 residues long. As DNA, the CDR3 is TGTGCCAGCAGTCTCGGGTGGGCTAAGGAGGGAAACATTCAGTACTTC. It translates to CASSLGWAKEGNIQYF.

This clonotype has more than one count but fewer than ten. This chain links TRBV12-3 or TRBV12-4 with TRBJ2-1; the D is unclear. V was cut by 3 bases and J by 12 bases, with 12 bases left in between. This CDR3 is built from 12 residues. Here the CDR3 reads CASSFSPQGQFF. The DNA for the CDR3 is TGTGCCAGCAGTTTCAGCCCCCAAGGGCAGTTCTTC.

This clonotype has a handful of counts. The gene calls are TRBV5-1 and TRBJ2-2; weak D call: TRBD2 (6 bases). CDR3 length: 17 amino acids. Germline lookup yields CDR1 SGHRS and CDR2 YFSETQ. The germline V and J ends were trimmed by 4 bases and 5 bases, with 21 bases remaining between them. CDR3 loop: CASSPGGGLTLTGELFF. CDR3 nucleotides: TGCGCCAGCAGCCCTGGTGGGGGACTGACATTAACCGGGGAGCTGTTTTTT.

This clonotype was seen a few times. This chain joins TRBV20-1 and TRBJ2-2, with 10 positions matching TRBD1. V dropped 5 bases and J dropped 5; count of bases not matched to a gene: 5. Germline loops: CDR1 DFQATT, CDR2 SNEGSKA (reference sequence). The CDR3 has 14 amino acids. The CDR3 DNA sequence: TGCAGTGCTTGGGACAGGGGTTGGACCGGGGAGCTGTTTTTT. It translates to CSAWDRGWTGELFF.

The rearrangement uses TRBV7-9 and TRBJ2-1, with D perhaps TRBD1 (5 bases). Germline loops: CDR1 SEHNR, CDR2 FQNEAQ (reference sequence). The CDR3 runs to 14 residues. V was trimmed by 5 bases and J by 5 bases, leaving 13 bases between them. This chain's CDR3 is CASSLQGTHNEQFF. DNA for the CDR3: TGTGCCAGCAGCCTCCAGGGAACTCACAATGAGCAGTTCTTC.

The table lists this clonotype with a few counts. V and J are TRBV4-1 and TRBJ1-2; D unclear. The CDR3 totals 14 residues. The germline V gene encodes CDR1 MGHRA and CDR2 YSYEKL. V was trimmed by 0 bases and J by 4 bases, leaving 9 bases between them. The CDR3 DNA reads as TGCGCCAGCAGCCAAGAAGGTCAAACCTATGGCTACACCTTC. Amino acid sequence: CASSQEGQTYGYTF.